This TCR beta chain was sequenced during a study of shared clonotypes between healthy human individuals. Findings and caveats of the study: Sequencing of the sorted subsets was shown by rarefaction to be incomplete despite large depth. Unshared clonotypes carried lower generation probabilities than those common to all four donors.

A remark on this clone: What it recognizes is unknown.

Sorted-subset replicate PCRs used 200 ng DNA, about 30,000 T cell genomes. Sequencing was performed with immunoSEQ multiplex PCR; in TCRdb, only in-frame clones are kept and a portion is missing. The table has over 950,000 clones, approximately 77% seen once. This CDR3 contains 9 residues. Germline lookup yields CDR1 DFQATT and CDR2 SNEGSKA (reference sequence). Trimming removed 4 bases from V and 6 bases from J, with 3 bases in between. The sequenced sample was memory CD4+ T cells from PBMCs. Subset specified: CD45RA-negative fraction. This clonotype was sampled from a man younger than 30 in good health. Some clones in this sample may be carry-over from other donors' samples. The rearrangement links TRBV20-1 to TRBJ1-1; D not certain. This chain's CDR3 is CSAKAEAFF. The DNA for the CDR3 is TGCAGTGCTAAAGCTGAAGCTTTCTTT.